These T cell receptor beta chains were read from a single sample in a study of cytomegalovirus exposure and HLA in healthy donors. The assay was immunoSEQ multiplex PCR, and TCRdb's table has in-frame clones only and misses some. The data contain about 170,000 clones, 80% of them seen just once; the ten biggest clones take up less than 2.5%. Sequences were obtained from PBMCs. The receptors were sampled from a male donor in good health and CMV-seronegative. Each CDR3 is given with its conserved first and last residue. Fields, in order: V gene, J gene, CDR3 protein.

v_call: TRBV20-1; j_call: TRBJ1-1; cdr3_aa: CSAVKNTEAFF
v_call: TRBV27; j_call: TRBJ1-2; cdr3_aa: CASSSYGLGGFTF
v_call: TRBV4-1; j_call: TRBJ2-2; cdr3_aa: CASSPRTSGGALAGELFF
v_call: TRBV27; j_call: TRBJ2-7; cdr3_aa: CASSLSYGDYEQYF
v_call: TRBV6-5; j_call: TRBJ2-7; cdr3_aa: CASRTGTSALEQYF
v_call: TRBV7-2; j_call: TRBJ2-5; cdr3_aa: CASSSSAGRTQYF
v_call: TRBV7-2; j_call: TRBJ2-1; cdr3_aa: CASSLDLFF
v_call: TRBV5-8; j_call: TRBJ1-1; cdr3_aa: CTSSLIQGYTEAFF
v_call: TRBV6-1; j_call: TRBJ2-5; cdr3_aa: CASGDWAGETQYF
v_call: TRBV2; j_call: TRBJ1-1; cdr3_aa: CASSSTGDRAEAFF
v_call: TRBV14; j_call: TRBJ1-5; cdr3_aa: CASSLGDQPQHF
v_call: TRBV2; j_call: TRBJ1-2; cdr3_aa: CASSETGFYGYTF
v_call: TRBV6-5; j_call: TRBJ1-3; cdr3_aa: CASKYSLSSGNTIYF
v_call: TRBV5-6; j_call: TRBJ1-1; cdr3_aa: CASSFGTGGGGTEAFF
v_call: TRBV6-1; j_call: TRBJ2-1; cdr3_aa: CASRLGTSGGVGGFF
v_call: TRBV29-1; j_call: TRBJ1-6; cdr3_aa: CSVGDRDNSPLHF
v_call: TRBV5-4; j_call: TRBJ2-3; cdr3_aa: CASSLWGTGVSTDTQYF
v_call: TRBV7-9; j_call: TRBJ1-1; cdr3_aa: CASSLATELTEAFF